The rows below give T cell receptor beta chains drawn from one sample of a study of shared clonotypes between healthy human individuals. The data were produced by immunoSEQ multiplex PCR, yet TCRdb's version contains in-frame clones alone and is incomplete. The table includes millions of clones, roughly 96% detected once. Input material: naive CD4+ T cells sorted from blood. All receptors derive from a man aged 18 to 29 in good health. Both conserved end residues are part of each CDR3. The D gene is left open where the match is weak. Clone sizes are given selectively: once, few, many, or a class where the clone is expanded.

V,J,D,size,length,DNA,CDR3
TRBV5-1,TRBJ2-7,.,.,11,TGCGCCAGCAGGAGCCTCTACGAGCAGTACTTC,CASRSLYEQYF
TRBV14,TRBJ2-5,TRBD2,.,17,TGTGCCAGCAGCCAATTTACGGGGGGGCCCAAACAAGAGACCCAGTACTTC,CASSQFTGGPKQETQYF
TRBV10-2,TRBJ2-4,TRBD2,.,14,TGCGCCAGCAGGGCGGGGGAGCTCAAAAACATTCAGTACTTC,CASRAGELKNIQYF
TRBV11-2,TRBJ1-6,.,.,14,TGTGCCAGCAGCTCACAGAGCTTGAGTTCACCCCTCCACTTT,CASSSQSLSSPLHF
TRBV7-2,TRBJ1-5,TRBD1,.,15,TGTGCCAGCAGCTTTCGGACAGGGTCAAATCAGCCCCAGCATTTT,CASSFRTGSNQPQHF
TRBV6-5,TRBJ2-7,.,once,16,TGTGCCAGCAGTTACGGTCCCAGCAGCGATGGGTACGAGCAGTACTTC,CASSYGPSSDGYEQYF
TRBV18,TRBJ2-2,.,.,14,TGTGCCAGCTCACCTCCCGCCAGGACCGGGGAGCTGTTTTTT,CASSPPARTGELFF
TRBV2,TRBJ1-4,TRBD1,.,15,TGTGCCAGCAGCTATGGACAGGGCCTCGGTGAAAAACTGTTTTTT,CASSYGQGLGEKLFF
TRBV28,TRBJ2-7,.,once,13,TGTGCCAGCACCTATCGGGACAACTACGAGCAGTACTTC,CASTYRDNYEQYF
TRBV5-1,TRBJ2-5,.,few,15,TGCGCCAGCAGCCGAGGTACACTGGAGCAAGAGACCCAGTACTTC,CASSRGTLEQETQYF
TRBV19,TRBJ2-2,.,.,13,TGTGCCACCGAGAGTAGGGCCACCGGGGAGCTGTTTTTT,CATESRATGELFF
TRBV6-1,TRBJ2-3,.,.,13,TGTGCCAGCAGTGAAACGTGGGGGGCTACGCAGTATTTT,CASSETWGATQYF
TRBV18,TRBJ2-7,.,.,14,TGTGCCAGCTCACCACCGGCTTTGGTATACGAGCAGTACTTC,CASSPPALVYEQYF
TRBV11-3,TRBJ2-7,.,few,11,TGTGCCAGCAGCGCGAGAGGGGAGCAGTACTTC,CASSARGEQYF
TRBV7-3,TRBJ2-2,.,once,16,TGTGCCAGCAGCTTAAGGCGGGGGCCAAACACCGGGGAGCTGTTTTTT,CASSLRRGPNTGELFF
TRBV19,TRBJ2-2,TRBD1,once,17,TGTGCCAGTAGTATCGAACAGGGGGCCATGAACACCGGGGAGCTGTTTTTT,CASSIEQGAMNTGELFF
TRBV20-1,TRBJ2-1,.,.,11,TGCAGTGCTATATACAGGGAGGATCAGTTCTTC,CSAIYREDQFF
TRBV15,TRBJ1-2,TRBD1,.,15,TGTGCCACCAGCAGAGATGACAGGGGTACCTATGGCTACACCTTC,CATSRDDRGTYGYTF
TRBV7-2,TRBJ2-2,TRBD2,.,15,TGTGCCAGCAGCTTGAGTAGCGGGAGCCCCGGGGAGCTGTTTTTT,CASSLSSGSPGELFF
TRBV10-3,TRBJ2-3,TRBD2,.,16,TGTGCCATCAGTGGGCTAGCGGGAGGTAGCACAGATACGCAGTATTTT,CAISGLAGGSTDTQYF
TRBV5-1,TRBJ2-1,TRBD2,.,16,TGCGCCAGCAGCTTGGGTGGCGGGAGGGCCGTGACTGAGCAGTTCTTC,CASSLGGGRAVTEQFF
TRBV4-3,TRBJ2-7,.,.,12,TGCGCCAGCAGCCAAGATTACGCGACGATGAACTTC,CASSQDYATMNF
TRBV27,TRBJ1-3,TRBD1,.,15,TGTGCCAGCAGACTAACAGGGGGCAAATCGAACACCATATATTTT,CASRLTGGKSNTIYF
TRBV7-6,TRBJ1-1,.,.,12,TGTGCCAGCAGCTCACGGAACACTGAAGCTTTCTTT,CASSSRNTEAFF
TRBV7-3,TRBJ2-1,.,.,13,TGTGCCAGCAGTTCCCATAACTTCAATGAGCAGTTCTTC,CASSSHNFNEQFF
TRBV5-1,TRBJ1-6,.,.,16,TGCGCCAGCAGCTTGGGGGGTAGCTCCTATAATTCACCCCTCCACTTT,CASSLGGSSYNSPLHF
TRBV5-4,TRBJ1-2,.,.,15,TGTGCCAGCAGCTTGCAAGATACGGGGAACTATGGCTACACCTTC,CASSLQDTGNYGYTF
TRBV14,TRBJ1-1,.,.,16,TGTGCCAGCAGCCCTCAACCAGGGGCCGGGATGTCAGAAGCTTTCTTT,CASSPQPGAGMSEAFF
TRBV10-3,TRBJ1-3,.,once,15,TGTGCCATCAGTGAGTCGGGCAGCTCTGGAAACACCATATATTTT,CAISESGSSGNTIYF
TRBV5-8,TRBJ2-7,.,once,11,TGTGCCAGCAGCTTCAGGCATGAGCAGTACTTC,CASSFRHEQYF
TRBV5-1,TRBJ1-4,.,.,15,TGCGCCAGCAGCACGACAGGTGCTCAAGATGAAAAACTGTTTTTT,CASSTTGAQDEKLFF
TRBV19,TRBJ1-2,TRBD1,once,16,TGTGCCAGCCAATCGCCGGGACAGGGGGCGAACTATGGCTACACCTTC,CASQSPGQGANYGYTF
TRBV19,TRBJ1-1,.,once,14,TGTGCCAGTAGTACCAGGGGCCCGAACACTGAAGCTTTCTTT,CASSTRGPNTEAFF
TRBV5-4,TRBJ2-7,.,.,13,TGTGCCAGCAGCTCACGGGACAACTACGAGCAGTACTTC,CASSSRDNYEQYF
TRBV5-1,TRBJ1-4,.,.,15,TGCGCCAGCAGCTTGGTCGGACCGACTAATGAAAAACTGTTTTTT,CASSLVGPTNEKLFF
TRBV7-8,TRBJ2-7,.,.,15,TGTGCCAGCAGCCCCCGGACAGTCCAGCCGTACGAGCAGTACTTC,CASSPRTVQPYEQYF
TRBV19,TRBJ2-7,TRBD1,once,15,TGTGCCAGTAGTGTGTCCGGGACAGGGAACTACGAGCAGTACTTC,CASSVSGTGNYEQYF
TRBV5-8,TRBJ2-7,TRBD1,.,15,TGTGCCAGCAGCCCGACAGGGAGTGGCACCTACGAGCAGTACTTC,CASSPTGSGTYEQYF
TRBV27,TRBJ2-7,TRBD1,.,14,TGTGCCAGCAGCCGGGACAGCGGCTTCTACGAGCAGTACTTC,CASSRDSGFYEQYF
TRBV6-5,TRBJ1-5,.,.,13,TGTGCCAGCAGTTACGACGGAAAACAGCCCCAGCATTTT,CASSYDGKQPQHF
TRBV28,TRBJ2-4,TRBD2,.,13,TGTGCCAGCAGTTCTGGGGGGGAAAACATTCAGTACTTC,CASSSGGENIQYF
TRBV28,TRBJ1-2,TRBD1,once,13,TGTGCCAGCAGACAGGGGGCAGGCTATGGCTACACCTTC,CASRQGAGYGYTF
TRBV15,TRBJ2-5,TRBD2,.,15,TGTGCCACCAGCAGAGCGGGAGGGTACCAAGAGACCCAGTACTTC,CATSRAGGYQETQYF
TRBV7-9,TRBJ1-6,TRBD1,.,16,TGTGCCAGCAGCTTACAGGGGGGAGCATCTAATTCACCCCTCCACTTT,CASSLQGGASNSPLHF
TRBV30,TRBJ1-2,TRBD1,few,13,TGTGCCTGGACTCGGGACAGGGGGCCTGGCTACACCTTC,CAWTRDRGPGYTF
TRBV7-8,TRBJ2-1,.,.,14,TGTGCCAGCAGCCCCGGGGCCGTATACAATGAGCAGTTCTTC,CASSPGAVYNEQFF
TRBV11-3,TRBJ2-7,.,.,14,TGTGCCAGCAGCCTAAACAGTGTATCCTACGAGCAGTACTTC,CASSLNSVSYEQYF
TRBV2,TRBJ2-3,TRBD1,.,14,TGTGCCAGCAGGGGACAGGGGGCTACAGATACGCAGTATTTT,CASRGQGATDTQYF